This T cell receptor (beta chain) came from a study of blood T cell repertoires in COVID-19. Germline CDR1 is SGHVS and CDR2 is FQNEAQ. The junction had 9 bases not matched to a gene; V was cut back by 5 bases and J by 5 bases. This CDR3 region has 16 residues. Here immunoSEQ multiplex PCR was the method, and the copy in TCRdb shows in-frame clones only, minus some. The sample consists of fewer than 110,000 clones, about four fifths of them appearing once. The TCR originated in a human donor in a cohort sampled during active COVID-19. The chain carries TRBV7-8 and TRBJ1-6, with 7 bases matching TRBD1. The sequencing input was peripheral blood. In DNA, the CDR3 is TGTGCCAGCAGCCCCCAGTTGACAGGGAATAATTCACCCCTCCACTTT. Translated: CASSPQLTGNNSPLHF.